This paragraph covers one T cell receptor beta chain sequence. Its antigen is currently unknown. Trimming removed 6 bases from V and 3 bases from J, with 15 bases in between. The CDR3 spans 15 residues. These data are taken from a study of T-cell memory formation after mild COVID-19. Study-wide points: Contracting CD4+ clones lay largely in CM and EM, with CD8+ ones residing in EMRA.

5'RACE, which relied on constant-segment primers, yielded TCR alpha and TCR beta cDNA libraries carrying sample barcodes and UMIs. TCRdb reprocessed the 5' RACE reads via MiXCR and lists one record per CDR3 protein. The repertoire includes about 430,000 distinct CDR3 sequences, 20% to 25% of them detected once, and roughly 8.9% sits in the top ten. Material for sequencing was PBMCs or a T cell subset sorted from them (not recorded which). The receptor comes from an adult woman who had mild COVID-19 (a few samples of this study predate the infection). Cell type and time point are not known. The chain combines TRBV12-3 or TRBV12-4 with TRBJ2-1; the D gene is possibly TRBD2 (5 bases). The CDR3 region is CASSLYGMHYNEQFF. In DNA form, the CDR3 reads TGTGCCAGCAGCCTCTACGGGATGCACTACAATGAGCAGTTCTTC.